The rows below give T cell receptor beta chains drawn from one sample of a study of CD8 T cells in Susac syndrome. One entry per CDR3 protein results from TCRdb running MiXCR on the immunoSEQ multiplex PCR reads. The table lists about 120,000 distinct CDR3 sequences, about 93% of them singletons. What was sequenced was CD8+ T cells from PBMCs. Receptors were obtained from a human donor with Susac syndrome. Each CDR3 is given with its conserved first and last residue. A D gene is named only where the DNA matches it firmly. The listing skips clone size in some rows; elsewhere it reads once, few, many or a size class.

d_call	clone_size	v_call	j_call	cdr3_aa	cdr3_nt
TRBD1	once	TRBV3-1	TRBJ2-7	CASSTSATGMYEQYF	TGTGCCAGCAGCACGTCCGCGACAGGGATGTACGAGCAGTACTTC
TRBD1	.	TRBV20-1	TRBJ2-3	CSALALGQDSTDTQYF	TGCAGTGCTCTAGCCCTAGGACAGGACAGCACAGATACGCAGTATTTT
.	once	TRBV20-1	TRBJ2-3	CSARAGGATQYF	TGCAGTGCTAGAGCGGGCGGGGCTACGCAGTATTTT
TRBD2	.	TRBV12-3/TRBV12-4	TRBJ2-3	CASRAGTSGVTDTQYF	TGTGCCAGCAGAGCCGGGACTAGCGGGGTCACAGATACGCAGTATTTT
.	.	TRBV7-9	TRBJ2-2	CASSLTRNGELFF	TGTGCCAGCAGCTTAACTCGGAACGGGGAGCTGTTTTTT
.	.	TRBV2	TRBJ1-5	CASSGSQRGNQPQHF	TGTGCCAGCAGTGGGTCCCAGCGCGGGAATCAGCCCCAGCATTTT
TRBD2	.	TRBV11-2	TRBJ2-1	CASSWSGGGNEQFF	TGTGCCAGCAGCTGGAGCGGGGGGGGGAATGAGCAGTTCTTC
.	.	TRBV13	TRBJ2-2	CASSQRTVLNTGELFF	TGTGCCAGCAGCCAACGGACAGTACTGAACACCGGGGAGCTGTTTTTT
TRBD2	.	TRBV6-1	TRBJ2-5	CASSRLAGGPEVLKETQYF	TGTGCCAGCAGTAGACTAGCGGGGGGGCCTGAAGTTTTGAAAGAGACCCAGTACTTC
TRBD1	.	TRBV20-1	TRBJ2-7	CSASVGTGVGEQYF	TGCAGTGCTAGTGTTGGGACAGGGGTCGGCGAGCAGTACTTC
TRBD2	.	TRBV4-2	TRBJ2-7	CASSQLGGSSYEQYF	TGTGCCAGCAGCCAACTGGGCGGGAGCTCCTACGAGCAGTACTTC
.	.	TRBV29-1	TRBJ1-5	CSVDLNYGQHF	TGCAGCGTTGATTTGAACTACGGGCAGCATTTT
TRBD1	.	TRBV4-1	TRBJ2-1	CASSQVLKTGPHNEQFF	TGCGCCAGCAGCCAAGTCCTGAAGACAGGGCCCCACAATGAGCAGTTCTTC
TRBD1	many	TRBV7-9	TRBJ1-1	CASSLTGREAFF	TGTGCCAGCAGTTTGACAGGGCGGGAGGCTTTCTTT
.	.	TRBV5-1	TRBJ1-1	CASSWSFEGEAFF	TGCGCCAGCAGCTGGAGCTTTGAAGGTGAAGCTTTCTTT
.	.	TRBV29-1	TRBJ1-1	CSVEQANTEAFF	TGCAGCGTTGAACAAGCGAACACTGAAGCTTTCTTT
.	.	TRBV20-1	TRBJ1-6	CSARVAQGNSPLHF	TGCAGTGCTAGAGTTGCCCAGGGGAATTCACCCCTCCACTTT
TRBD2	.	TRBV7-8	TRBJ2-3	CASSLAQRETDTQYF	TGTGCCAGCAGCTTAGCGCAGCGGGAGACAGATACGCAGTATTTT
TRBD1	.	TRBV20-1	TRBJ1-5	CSARGLSNQPQHF	TGCAGTGCGAGGGGGCTGAGCAATCAGCCCCAGCATTTT
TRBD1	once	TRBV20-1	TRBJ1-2	CSADPGQGNGYTF	TGCAGTGCTGACCCGGGACAGGGAAACGGCTACACCTTC
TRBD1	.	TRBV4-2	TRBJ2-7	CASSQEQGAGEQYF	TGTGCCAGCAGCCAAGAACAGGGGGCTGGCGAGCAGTACTTC
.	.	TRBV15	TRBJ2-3	CATGGLTDTQYF	TGTGCCACCGGGGGCCTCACAGATACGCAGTATTTT
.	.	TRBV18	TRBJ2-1	CASSPYASDEQFF	TGTGCCAGCTCACCGTACGCGTCGGATGAGCAGTTCTTC
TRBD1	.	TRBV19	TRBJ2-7	CASSMGTDAYEQYF	TGTGCCAGTAGTATGGGGACAGACGCCTACGAGCAGTACTTC
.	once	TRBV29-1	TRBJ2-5	CSVLGLSARVGETQYF	TGCAGCGTTCTTGGACTCTCAGCCAGGGTAGGAGAGACCCAGTACTTC
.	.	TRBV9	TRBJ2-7	CASSVGGNDYEQYF	TGTGCCAGCAGCGTTGGGGGTAACGACTACGAGCAGTACTTC
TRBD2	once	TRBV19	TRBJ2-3	CASSWRGGLNTQYF	TGTGCCAGTAGTTGGCGGGGGGGCCTGAATACGCAGTATTTT
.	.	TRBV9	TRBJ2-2	CASSIKHGELFF	TGTGCCAGCAGCATAAAGCACGGGGAGCTGTTTTTT
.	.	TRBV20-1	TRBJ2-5	CSAPTLDVGGETQYF	TGCAGTGCTCCTACCTTAGATGTGGGAGGAGAGACCCAGTACTTC
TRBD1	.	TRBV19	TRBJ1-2	CASSHRDRSRYDYGYTF	TGTGCCAGTAGTCACCGGGACAGGTCCCGTTATGACTATGGCTACACCTTC
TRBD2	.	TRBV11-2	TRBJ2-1	CASSLASGSYNEQFF	TGTGCCAGCAGCTTAGCTAGCGGCTCATACAATGAGCAGTTCTTC
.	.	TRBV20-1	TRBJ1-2	CSARPGQNNYGYTF	TGCAGTGCTAGACCGGGACAAAATAACTATGGCTACACCTTC
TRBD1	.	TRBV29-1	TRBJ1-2	CSVPRGTGGGGYTF	TGCAGCGTCCCCCGAGGGACAGGGGGCGGTGGCTACACCTTC
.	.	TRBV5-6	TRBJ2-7	CASSWDGPYEQYF	TGTGCCAGCAGCTGGGACGGTCCCTACGAGCAGTACTTC
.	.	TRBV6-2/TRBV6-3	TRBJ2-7	CASSYQGNPLDEQYF	TGTGCCAGCAGTTACCAGGGTAACCCTTTGGACGAGCAGTACTTC
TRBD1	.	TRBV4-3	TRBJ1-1	CASSRLGQGRTFF	TGCGCCAGCAGCCGGTTGGGACAGGGGAGAACTTTCTTT
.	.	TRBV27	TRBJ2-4	CASSLGVLAKNIQYF	TGTGCCAGCAGTTTAGGGGTTCTGGCCAAAAACATTCAGTACTTC
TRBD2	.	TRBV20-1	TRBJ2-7	CSAPVAGSYEQYF	TGCAGTGCTCCCGTAGCGGGGAGTTACGAGCAGTACTTC
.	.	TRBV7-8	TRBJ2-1	CASSLTSYNEQFF	TGTGCCAGCAGCTTAACTAGCTACAATGAGCAGTTCTTC
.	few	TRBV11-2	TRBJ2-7	CASSYPTDSYEQYF	TGTGCCAGCAGCTACCCGACGGACAGCTACGAGCAGTACTTC
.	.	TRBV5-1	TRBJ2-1	CASSLGVGVQSSYNEQFF	TGCGCCAGCAGCCTTGGAGTCGGGGTCCAGAGCTCCTACAATGAGCAGTTCTTC